Sequencing of this T cell receptor beta chain was carried out in a study of cytomegalovirus exposure and HLA in healthy donors. Study observations and caveats: By a later analysis, the bulk of CMV-associated TCR beta chains appeared HLA-restricted. A later analysis showed HLA-associated TCR beta chains outstripping equally common others in clonal expansion.

This clone was detected only once. As yet, its antigen is unknown. Vbeta (60) and Jbeta (13) primers were used in the PCR. TCRdb's copy holds only in-frame clones and misses some; the assay was immunoSEQ multiplex PCR. The repertoire holds about 200,000 clones, with roughly 77% as singletons. Specimen: PBMCs. The receptor was isolated from a male donor in good health and CMV-seropositive.

The CDR3 nucleotides are TGTGCCAGCAGCTTAGCCCTCGGGCAAGAGACCCAGTACTTC. Its translation is CASSLALGQETQYF. The chain recombines TRBV7-7 with TRBJ2-5; D unresolved. Germline CDR1 reads SSHAT; CDR2 reads FNYEAQ (reference sequence). The CDR3 consists of 14 residues. Trimming stripped 0 bases from V and 2 bases from J, with 7 bases between.